This passage covers 30 T cell receptor beta chains from one sample sequenced in a study of graft-versus-host responses after intestinal transplantation. Their cognate antigens are unknown. Here immunoSEQ multiplex PCR was the method, and the copy in TCRdb shows in-frame clones only, minus some. The top ten hold over 0.15% of the sample, which has approximately 130,000 clones, more than 80% seen once. The material sequenced was unstimulated CD4+ T cells sorted from spleen or lymph node cells, taken before intestinal transplant. The source is a human donor who received an intestinal transplant.

The V and J genes are TRBV5-4 and TRBJ2-2; D could derive from TRBD1 or TRBD2 (5 bases each). Germline V gives CDR1 SGHNT, CDR2 YYREEE (reference sequence). V shed 6 bases and J shed 2 bases, with 20 bases lying between them. The CDR3 extends over 17 amino acids. CDR3 region: CASTPTRMGQNTGELFF. Written as DNA, the CDR3 is TGTGCCAGCACCCCTACTAGGATGGGGCAAAACACCGGGGAGCTGTTTTTT.

The CDR3 region has the DNA TGCGCCAGCAGCCCGCACCGTGTTACAGATGCTGAAGCTTTCTTT. The encoded protein is CASSPHRVTDAEAFF. The chain recombines TRBV5-1 with TRBJ1-1; D remains ambiguous. V was cut by 4 bases and J by 6 bases, with 19 bases left in between. The CDR3 loop spans 15 amino acids. Per germline, CDR1 SGHRS and CDR2 YFSETQ.

This chain connects TRBV28 to TRBJ1-5; D unresolved. CDR3 length: 12 amino acids. Germline CDR1 reads MDHEN; CDR2 reads SYDVKM. The V and J ends lost 5 bases and 7 bases respectively, with 9 bases between them. The CDR3 spells CASSLPSQPQHF. The CDR3 DNA sequence: TGTGCCAGCAGTCTACCTTCACAGCCCCAGCATTTT.

The chain employs TRBV2 and TRBJ1-2; D possibly corresponds to TRBD1 (6 bases). This CDR3 is built from 13 residues. V dropped 3 bases and J dropped 6 bases, with 11 bases sitting between them. CDR1 is SNHLY, CDR2 FYNNEI, per germline. Written as DNA, the CDR3 is TGTGCCAGCAGTGAGGGAGGGGGAGATGGCTACACCTTC. Its translation: CASSEGGGDGYTF. Complete variable domain (other parts from reference TRBV2 and TRBJ1-2): EPEVTQTPSHQVTQMGQEVILRCVPISNHLYFYWYRQILGQKVEFLVSFYNNEISEKSEIFDDQFSVERPDGSNFTLKIRSTKLEDSAMYFCASSEGGGDGYTFGSGTRLTVV.

This chain links TRBV19 with TRBJ2-7; D is perhaps TRBD1 (6 bases). Germline V gene data show CDR1 as LNHDA and CDR2 as SQIVND (reference sequence). Trimming left V 4 bases short and J 3 bases short, with 10 bases between. The CDR3 spans 13 residues. The CDR3 nucleotides read TGTGCCAGTAGTACATCGACAGGCTACGAGCAGTACTTC. It is translated as CASSTSTGYEQYF.

V usage is TRBV4-2 and J usage is TRBJ2-1; 8 nucleotides match TRBD2. Trimming took 3 bases from V and 8 from J; bases not matched to a gene: 6. The V gene's germline CDR1 is LGHNA and CDR2 YNFKEQ. This CDR3 contains 14 residues. The CDR3 loop is CASSQAGTRDEQFF. DNA of the CDR3: TGTGCCAGCAGCCAGGCCGGGACTAGAGATGAGCAGTTCTTC.

This clone was recorded only once. V usage is TRBV5-4 and J usage is TRBJ2-2; TRBD2 matches 8 bases. The germline V gene has CDR1 SGHNT and CDR2 YYREEE (reference sequence). This CDR3 contains 16 residues. V lost 0 bases, J lost 5 bases, and 6 bases stayed unmatched. The CDR3 region is CASSLGVAGPTGELFF. The CDR3 DNA reads as TGTGCCAGCAGCTTGGGGGTAGCGGGACCTACCGGGGAGCTGTTTTTT.

V usage is TRBV19 and J usage is TRBJ2-5; TRBD1 matches 8 bases. Germline CDR1 is LNHDA and CDR2 is SQIVND (reference sequence). The CDR3 totals 14 residues. Trimming cost V 1 base and J 5 bases; bases outside gene matches: 3. The CDR3 region is CASSIGGTGETQYF. In DNA, the CDR3 is TGTGCCAGTAGTATAGGCGGGACAGGTGAGACCCAGTACTTC.

The chain combines TRBV11-2 with TRBJ1-6, with D unresolved. V lost 4 bases to trimming and J lost 1 base, with 20 bases between them. This CDR3 spans 19 amino acids. Germline CDR1 SGHAT, CDR2 FQNNGV. CDR3 in DNA: TGTGCCAGCAGCTCCTATCCCGTCGGGGAAGCATCCTATAATTCACCCCTCCACTTT. This encodes CASSSYPVGEASYNSPLHF.

This CDR3 is CASSGVHEQYF. CDR3 bases: TGTGCCAGCAGTGGGGTTCACGAGCAGTACTTC. This sequence joins TRBV25-1 and TRBJ2-7; D is undetermined. Trimming left V 4 bases short and J 5 bases short, with 6 bases between. The CDR3 contains 11 residues. Germline CDR1 is MGHDK and CDR2 is SYGVNS.

The chain links TRBV11-3 to TRBJ2-7, with 10 bases lining up with TRBD2. Germline loops: CDR1 SGHNT, CDR2 YENEEA. V trimming: 0 bases; J trimming: 0 bases; junction bases outside the gene matches: 8. The CDR3 spans 18 residues. In DNA, the CDR3 is TGTGCCAGCAGCTTAGATGCTAGCGGGGGCCTTAGCTCCTACGAGCAGTACTTC. Translated, it gives CASSLDASGGLSSYEQYF.

The chain uses TRBV15 and TRBJ1-3; 8 bases are a match to TRBD1. With V trimmed by 3 bases and J by 3 bases, 4 bases remained unmatched. Germline V gene data show CDR1 as LNHNV and CDR2 as YYDKDF (reference sequence). This CDR3 is 15 amino acids long. CDR3 amino acids: CATSSRTGFGNTIYF. The CDR3 nucleotides are TGTGCCACCAGCAGCCGGACAGGGTTTGGAAACACCATATATTTT.

The V gene is TRBV5-6, the J gene TRBJ1-6; 9 positions agree with TRBD1. With V trimmed by 4 bases and J by 11 bases, 10 bases remained unmatched. The CDR3 has 15 amino acids. Germline-derived CDR1 and CDR2 are SGHDT and YYEEEE. The CDR3 loop reads CASSPGQGSIAPLHF. CDR3 nucleotides: TGTGCCAGCAGCCCGGGACAGGGATCGATAGCACCCCTCCACTTT.

The chain employs TRBV29-1 and TRBJ2-5; 8 nucleotides align to TRBD2. The CDR3 has 16 residues. Trimming removed 4 bases from V and 5 bases from J; junction bases left unmatched: 15. Germline V lookup: CDR1 SQVTM, CDR2 ANQGSEA. CDR3 DNA sequence: TGCAGCGTTGCAGGGTTAGCGGGGACGGGTGGGGAGACCCAGTACTTC. Residues: CSVAGLAGTGGETQYF.

About this clone: The identical CDR3 is also encoded by other nucleotide sequences in the sample. The rearrangement joins TRBV5-1 to TRBJ2-7; the match to TRBD2 covers 7 bases. V lost 0 bases and J lost 0; bases outside the gene matches: 3. Germline CDR1 and CDR2: SGHRS and YFSETQ. This CDR3 has 15 amino acids. CDR3 loop: CASSLVGGSSYEQYF. The CDR3 DNA follows: TGCGCCAGCAGCTTGGTGGGGGGGAGCTCCTACGAGCAGTACTTC.

The CDR3 reads CASSLRRRGSNQPQHF. The CDR3 bases are TGTGCCAGCAGCTTAAGGAGAAGGGGGTCCAATCAGCCCCAGCATTTT. The chain uses TRBV7-8 and TRBJ1-5; the D gene is possibly TRBD1 (6 bases). Germline-derived CDR1 and CDR2 are SGHVS and FQNEAQ. Trimming pared 2 bases from V and 3 bases from J, leaving 14 bases between. The CDR3 has 16 residues.

V is TRBV25-1 and J is TRBJ2-1; 10 bases align to TRBD2. The CDR3 spans 16 residues. Germline assignment: CDR1 MGHDK and CDR2 SYGVNS. V trimming: 3 bases; J trimming: 1 base; junction bases outside the gene matches: 3. The CDR3 region has the DNA TGTGCCAGCAGTGAGCATAGCGGGGGGTCCTACAATGAGCAGTTCTTC. Translated, it gives CASSEHSGGSYNEQFF.

This chain connects TRBV5-4 to TRBJ2-3; D possibly uses TRBD1 or TRBD2 (5 bases each). This CDR3 is built from 13 residues. V shed 4 bases and J shed 6 bases, with 12 bases lying between them. Germline V CDR1 and CDR2: SGHNT, YYREEE (reference sequence). CDR3 bases: TGTGCCAGCAGCCTTCAGGGAGAGGATACGCAGTATTTT. Protein product: CASSLQGEDTQYF.

V and J are TRBV7-2 and TRBJ2-7; tentatively, D is TRBD2 (5 bases). The germline CDR1 and CDR2 sequences are SGHTA and FQGNSA. The CDR3 runs to 15 residues. The ends were cut back, 1 base at V and 2 bases at J, with 12 bases in the middle. The CDR3 region has the DNA TGTGCCAGCAGCTTAGTCCCGGGGTCCGCCTACGAGCAGTACTTC. It translates to CASSLVPGSAYEQYF.

CDR3 bases: TGTGCCAGCAGCTTAGGACAGGGAATCGGTGAAGCTTTCTTT. This encodes CASSLGQGIGEAFF. The V and J genes are TRBV7-9 and TRBJ1-1; TRBD1 aligns across 7 bases. V gave up 1 base and J gave up 7 bases; unmatched junction bases: 6. This CDR3 region has 14 residues. CDR1 SEHNR and CDR2 FQNEAQ come from the germline V gene (reference sequence).

This clone has only a few counts. The chain combines TRBV19 with TRBJ1-2; 9 bases line up with TRBD1. Germline CDR1 LNHDA, CDR2 SQIVND (reference sequence). This CDR3 has 15 amino acids. The ends lost 4 bases at V and 8 bases at J; junction bases unmatched: 11. For the CDR3, the DNA is TGTGCCAGTAGTAGGGGACAGGGTAAAGAGAAAGGCTACACCTTC. This gives the protein CASSRGQGKEKGYTF. The entire variable domain, with the rest obtained from reference TRBV19 and TRBJ1-2, is as follows: DGGITQSPKYLFRKEGQNVTLSCEQNLNHDAMYWYRQDPGQGLRLIYYSQIVNDFQKGDIAEGYSVSREKKESFPLTVTSAQKNPTAFYLCASSRGQGKEKGYTFGSGTRLTVV.

This clone was counted a single time. The V and J genes are TRBV10-3 and TRBJ1-5; D is unresolved. Germline V gene sequence: CDR1 ENHRY, CDR2 SYGVKD. This CDR3 has 14 amino acids. V lost 5 bases and J lost 1, with 9 bases in between. The CDR3 protein is CAISQSKSNQPQHF. The CDR3 DNA sequence: TGTGCCATCAGTCAAAGCAAAAGCAATCAGCCCCAGCATTTT.

J is TRBJ2-1 and V is TRBV7-3, with 16 bases matching TRBD2. The CDR3 runs to 18 residues. Germline V gives CDR1 SGHTA, CDR2 FQGTGA. Trimming at V came to 1 base and at J to 9 bases, leaving 9 bases not matched to a gene. CDR3 nucleotide sequence: TGTGCCAGCAGCTTAAGGTCCGGGACTAGCGGGGGGGCTCCTGAGCAGTTCTTC. As protein: CASSLRSGTSGGAPEQFF.

V gene TRBV19 combines with J gene TRBJ1-5; D not resolved. The CDR3 is made up of 15 amino acids. Trimming shortened V by 6 bases and J by 0 bases, and 12 bases separated the two germline ends. The germline gives CDR1 LNHDA, CDR2 SQIVND (reference sequence). The CDR3 protein is CASRPLQLSNQPQHF. CDR3 in DNA: TGTGCCAGTAGGCCGTTACAGCTTAGCAATCAGCCCCAGCATTTT.

V usage is TRBV5-6 and J usage is TRBJ2-1; tentatively, D is TRBD2 (6 bases). CDR1 SGHDT and CDR2 YYEEEE come from the germline V gene. V lost 4 bases and J 1 base, leaving 15 bases between the germline ends. The CDR3 length is 16 residues. DNA for the CDR3: TGTGCCAGCAGCCGGGGACTGGCTGGGTCCTACAATGAGCAGTTCTTC. Translation: CASSRGLAGSYNEQFF. Supplemented by reference TRBV5-6 and TRBJ2-1, the full variable domain reads DAGVTQSPTHLIKTRGQQVTLRCSPKSGHDTVSWYQQALGQGPQFIFQYYEEEERQRGNFPDRFSGHQFPNYSSELNVNALLLGDSALYLCASSRGLAGSYNEQFFGPGTRLTVL.

The chain combines TRBV19 with TRBJ1-5; tentatively, D is TRBD1 (6 bases). This CDR3 has 16 residues. CDR1 and CDR2 from the germline V gene are LNHDA and SQIVND (reference sequence). The V end was cut by 7 bases, the J end by 0 bases, with 16 bases between. The CDR3 region has the DNA TGTGCCAGTACAGAGGGGGGGACCTATAGCAATCAGCCCCAGCATTTT. It specifies CASTEGGTYSNQPQHF.

This clone was observed a single time. V is TRBV27 and J is TRBJ2-2; 12 bases match TRBD1. The V gene end was trimmed by 6 bases and the J gene end by 7 bases; junction bases not matched to a gene: 18. Germline V CDR1 and CDR2: MNHEY, SMNVEV (reference sequence). CDR3 length: 19 amino acids. CDR3 sequence reads: CASSSRVLRDRGPIGELFF. The CDR3, as DNA: TGTGCCAGCAGCTCACGAGTACTCCGGGACAGGGGGCCGATCGGGGAGCTGTTTTTT.

V gene TRBV18 combines with J gene TRBJ2-2; 8 nucleotides align to TRBD2. V lost 6 bases and J lost 3; bases outside the gene matches: 9. This CDR3 spans 16 amino acids. Germline lookup yields CDR1 KGHSH and CDR2 LQKENI. CDR3 residues: CASSPRGGSDTGELFF. CDR3 nucleotides: TGTGCCAGCTCGCCCCGGGGGGGCTCGGACACCGGGGAGCTGTTTTTT.

This chain joins TRBV30 and TRBJ2-3; the D gene is possibly TRBD2 (6 bases). The length of the CDR3 is 12 residues. Germline CDR1 and CDR2: GTSNPN and SVGIG (reference sequence). Trimming took 6 bases from V and 1 from J, leaving 8 bases between them. The CDR3 DNA follows: TGTGCCTGCTCGGGGGGCACAGATACGCAGTATTTT. It yields the protein CACSGGTDTQYF.

J is TRBJ1-2 and V is TRBV13, with 9 bases identical to TRBD1. CDR1 PRHDT and CDR2 FYEKMQ come from the germline V gene (reference sequence). This CDR3 is 15 amino acids long. V lost 1 base to trimming and J lost 2 bases; unmatched junction nucleotides: 2. CDR3 DNA sequence: TGTGCCAGCAGCTTAGCCGGGACAGGGAACTATGGCTACACCTTC. As protein: CASSLAGTGNYGYTF.